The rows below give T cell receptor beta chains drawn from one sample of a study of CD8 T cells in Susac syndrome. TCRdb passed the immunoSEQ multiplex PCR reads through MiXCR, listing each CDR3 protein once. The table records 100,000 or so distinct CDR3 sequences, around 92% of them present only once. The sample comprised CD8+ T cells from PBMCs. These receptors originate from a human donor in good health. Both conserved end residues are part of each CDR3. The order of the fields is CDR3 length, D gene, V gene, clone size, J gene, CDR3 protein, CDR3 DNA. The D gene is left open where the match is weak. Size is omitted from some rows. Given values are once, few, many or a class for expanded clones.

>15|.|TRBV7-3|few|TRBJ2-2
CASSLGQGNTGELFF
TGTGCCAGCAGCTTAGGGCAGGGGAACACCGGGGAGCTGTTTTTT
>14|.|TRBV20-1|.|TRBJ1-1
CSARDKSGGNEAFF
TGCAGTGCTAGAGATAAATCCGGAGGAAATGAAGCTTTCTTT
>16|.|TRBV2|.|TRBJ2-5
CASSEAGSGKQETQYF
TGTGCCAGCAGTGAAGCGGGGTCAGGAAAACAAGAGACCCAGTACTTC
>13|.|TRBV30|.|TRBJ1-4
CAWLPDTAEKLFF
TGTGCCTGGCTCCCCGACACGGCGGAAAAACTGTTTTTT
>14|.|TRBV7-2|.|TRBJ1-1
CASSLRVGDTEAFF
TGTGCCAGCAGCTTAAGAGTGGGGGACACTGAAGCTTTCTTT
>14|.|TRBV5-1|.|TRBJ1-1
CASSLRSENTEAFF
TGCGCCAGCAGCTTGAGGTCAGAGAACACTGAAGCTTTCTTT
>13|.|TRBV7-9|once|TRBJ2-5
CATQRGREETQYF
TGTGCCACCCAAAGGGGCAGGGAGGAGACCCAGTACTTC
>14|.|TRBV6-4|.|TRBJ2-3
CASSGGGPQDTQYF
TGTGCCAGCAGCGGAGGGGGACCTCAAGATACGCAGTATTTT
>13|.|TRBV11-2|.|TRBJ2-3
CASRHTGTDTQYF
TGTGCCAGCAGGCATACAGGGACAGATACGCAGTATTTT
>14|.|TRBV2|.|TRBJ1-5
CASSEDRRNQPQHF
TGTGCCAGCAGTGAAGACAGACGCAATCAGCCCCAGCATTTT
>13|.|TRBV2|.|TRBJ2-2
CASSAGSTGELFF
TGTGCCAGCAGTGCAGGTTCCACCGGGGAGCTGTTTTTT
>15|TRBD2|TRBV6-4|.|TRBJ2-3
CASSDGTSGTDTQYF
TGTGCCAGCAGTGACGGGACTAGCGGCACAGATACGCAGTATTTT
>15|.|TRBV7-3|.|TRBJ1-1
CASSPLGQAGTEAFF
TGTGCCAGCAGCCCCCTTGGGCAGGCTGGCACTGAAGCTTTCTTT
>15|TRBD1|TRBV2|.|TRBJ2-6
CASSQQGAGANVLTF
TGTGCCAGCAGTCAACAGGGGGCTGGGGCCAACGTCCTGACTTTC
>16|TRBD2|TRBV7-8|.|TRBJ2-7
CASSPDFSGDSYEQYF
TGTGCCAGCAGCCCTGATTTTAGCGGGGACTCCTACGAGCAGTACTTC
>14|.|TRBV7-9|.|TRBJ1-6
CASTAKEFDSPLHF
TGTGCCAGCACGGCTAAGGAATTCGATTCACCCCTCCACTTT
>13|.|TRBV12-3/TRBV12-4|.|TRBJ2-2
CASSPRVNGELFF
TGTGCCAGCAGTCCTAGGGTCAACGGGGAGCTGTTTTTT
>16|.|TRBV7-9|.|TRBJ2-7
CASSLTGTANSYEQYF
TGTGCCAGCAGCTTGACCGGGACCGCGAACTCCTACGAGCAGTACTTC
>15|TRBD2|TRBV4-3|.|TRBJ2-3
CASSQDMIAGHTQYF
TGCGCCAGCAGCCAAGATATGATAGCGGGTCATACGCAGTATTTT
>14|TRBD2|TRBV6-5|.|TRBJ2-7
CASSGGVTENEQYF
TGTGCCAGCAGCGGGGGGGTGACAGAGAACGAGCAGTACTTC
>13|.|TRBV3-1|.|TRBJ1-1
CASSQAGRTEAFF
TGTGCCAGCAGCCAAGCGGGTCGCACTGAAGCTTTCTTT
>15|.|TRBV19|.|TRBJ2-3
CATSLLFVSTDTQYF
TGTGCCACCTCACTCCTCTTTGTGAGCACAGATACGCAGTATTTT
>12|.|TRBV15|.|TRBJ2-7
CATSRADSQQYF
TGTGCCACCAGCAGAGCGGACAGTCAGCAGTACTTC
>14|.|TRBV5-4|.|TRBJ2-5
CASSWGWEEETQYF
TGTGCCAGCAGCTGGGGCTGGGAAGAAGAGACCCAGTACTTC
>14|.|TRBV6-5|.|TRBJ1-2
CASSSRTQLYGYTF
TGTGCCAGCAGCTCCAGGACACAGCTCTATGGCTACACCTTC
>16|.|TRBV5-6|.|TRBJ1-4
CASSLRTDAFNEKLFF
TGTGCCAGCAGCCTTCGGACGGACGCTTTCAATGAAAAACTGTTTTTT
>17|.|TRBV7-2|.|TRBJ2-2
CASSLVNRPSDTGELFF
TGTGCCAGCAGCTTAGTAAACAGGCCCTCCGACACCGGGGAGCTGTTTTTT
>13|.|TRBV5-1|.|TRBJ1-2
CASSLSAAGGYTF
TGCGCCAGCAGCTTGTCGGCAGCGGGGGGCTACACCTTC
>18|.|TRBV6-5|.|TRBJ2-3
CASSYTPGLALRADTQYF
TGTGCCAGCAGTTACACCCCGGGGTTAGCTCTTAGGGCAGATACGCAGTATTTT
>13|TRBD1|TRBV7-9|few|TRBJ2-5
CASSSPGQVGQYF
TGTGCCAGCAGCTCCCCGGGACAGGTCGGTCAGTACTTC
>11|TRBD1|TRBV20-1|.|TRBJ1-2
CSTNRGNGYTF
TGCAGTACAAACAGGGGAAATGGCTACACCTTC
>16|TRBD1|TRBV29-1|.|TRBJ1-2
CSVEDHQTGRVNGYTF
TGCAGCGTTGAAGACCACCAGACAGGGAGGGTGAATGGCTACACCTTC
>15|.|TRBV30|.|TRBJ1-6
CAWSRVGVDNSPLHF
TGTGCCTGGAGTAGGGTAGGGGTCGATAATTCACCCCTCCACTTT
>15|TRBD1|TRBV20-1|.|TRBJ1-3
CSARGGRGTGNTIYF
TGCAGTGCTAGAGGGGGCAGGGGGACTGGAAACACCATATATTTT
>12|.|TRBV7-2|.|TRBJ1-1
CASSLSLSEAFF
TGTGCCAGCAGCTTGAGTCTTTCTGAAGCTTTCTTT
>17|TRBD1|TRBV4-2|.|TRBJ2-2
CASSQDLATGAGGELFF
TGTGCCAGCAGCCAAGACCTCGCGACAGGGGCAGGCGGGGAGCTGTTTTTT
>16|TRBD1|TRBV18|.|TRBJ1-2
CASSPSPRGSNYGYTF
TGTGCCAGCTCACCGAGCCCCAGGGGGTCTAACTATGGCTACACCTTC
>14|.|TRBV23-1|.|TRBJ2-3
CASSHSEVGDTQYF
TGCGCCAGCAGTCACTCCGAAGTGGGCGATACGCAGTATTTT
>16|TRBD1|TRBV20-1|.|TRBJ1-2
CSHLFFPGQGSGGYTF
TGCAGCCACCTCTTTTTTCCGGGACAGGGCAGTGGTGGCTACACCTTC
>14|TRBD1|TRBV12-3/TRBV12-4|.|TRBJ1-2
CASRHTGGNYGYTF
TGTGCCAGCAGGCACACAGGGGGCAACTATGGCTACACCTTC
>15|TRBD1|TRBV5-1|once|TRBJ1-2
CASSRQGSGQAGYTF
TGCGCCAGCAGTAGACAGGGAAGCGGTCAGGCTGGCTACACCTTC